Below, 18 T cell receptor beta chains from the same sample are listed, as sequenced in a study of cytomegalovirus exposure and HLA in healthy donors. The study ran its PCR with 60 Vbeta and 13 Jbeta primers. Sequencing used immunoSEQ multiplex PCR; TCRdb keeps in-frame clones, though not all of them. In total, the table holds 50,000 or so clones. Material: PBMCs. These receptors all come from a woman aged 40 to 50 in good health and CMV-seronegative.

The genes are TRBV19 and TRBJ2-5, with D tentatively TRBD2 (6 bases). V was trimmed by 3 bases and J by 1 base, leaving 21 bases between them. Per the germline V gene, CDR1 is LNHDA and CDR2 is SQIVND (reference sequence). This CDR3 is built from 18 residues. The DNA of the CDR3 is TGTGCCAGTAGTATTAGTGTTGGAGCCGGAGGGGCCCAAGAGACCCAGTACTTC. Amino acid sequence: CASSISVGAGGAQETQYF. The whole variable domain, remainder taken from reference TRBV19 and TRBJ2-5, is DGGITQSPKYLFRKEGQNVTLSCEQNLNHDAMYWYRQDPGQGLRLIYYSQIVNDFQKGDIAEGYSVSREKKESFPLTVTSAQKNPTAFYLCASSISVGAGGAQETQYFGPGTRLLVL.

The chain carries TRBV9 and TRBJ2-2; D perhaps matches TRBD1 (5 bases). With 0 bases removed from V and 7 bases from J, the gap between germline ends came to 10 bases. Germline CDR1 SGDLS, CDR2 YYNGEE. This CDR3 is built from 14 residues. The CDR3 DNA follows: TGTGCCAGCAGCGTAGTTCAGGGCCACGGGGAGCTGTTTTTT. Its protein product is CASSVVQGHGELFF.

Of note for this clone: At the DNA level, this CDR3 is encoded by other sequences in the same sample as well. The genes are TRBV6-1 and TRBJ2-3, with D maybe TRBD2 (6 bases). CDR1 and CDR2 from the germline V gene are MNHNS and SASEGT. The V end was cut by 5 bases, the J end by 5 bases, with 11 bases between. The CDR3 consists of 13 residues. The CDR3 nucleotides read TGTGCCAGCAGTACCTATAGCGGAGATACGCAGTATTTT. It translates to CASSTYSGDTQYF.

This rearrangement joins TRBV4-3 to TRBJ2-1, with 10 nucleotides matching TRBD2. Germline CDR1 LGHNA, CDR2 YSLEER. This CDR3 is built from 17 residues. The junction had 7 bases not matched to a gene; V was cut back by 0 bases and J by 5 bases. CDR3 bases: TGCGCCAGCAGCCAAGATCCCCTACTAGCGGGGAACAATGAGCAGTTCTTC. Translated, it gives CASSQDPLLAGNNEQFF.

The chain has TRBV5-5 and TRBJ2-3; tentatively, D is TRBD2 (5 bases). The V gene's germline CDR1 is SGHKS and CDR2 YYEKEE (reference sequence). V dropped 2 bases and J dropped 0 bases, with 10 bases sitting between them. The CDR3 loop spans 15 amino acids. In nucleotides, the CDR3 is TGTGCCAGCAGCTTTGGCGGGTCAAGCACAGATACGCAGTATTTT. This encodes CASSFGGSSTDTQYF.

The chain employs TRBV28 and TRBJ2-7; no reliable D call. The germline V and J ends were trimmed by 6 bases and 2 bases, with 14 bases remaining between them. Germline CDR1 reads MDHEN; CDR2 reads SYDVKM. The CDR3 sequence is 14 residues long. CDR3 DNA sequence: TGTGCCAGCAGCCCGAGACATACTCCCTACGAGCAGTACTTC. Its translation: CASSPRHTPYEQYF.

DNA of the CDR3: TGTGCCACCAGCAGAAATATCCCGGGCACTGAAGCTTTCTTT. This encodes CATSRNIPGTEAFF. V and J are TRBV15 and TRBJ1-1; D is ambiguous. This CDR3 is built from 14 residues. V was pared by 2 bases and J by 4 bases, with 11 bases between. Germline V gene lookup returns CDR1 LNHNV and CDR2 YYDKDF (reference sequence).

This chain joins TRBV6-1 and TRBJ1-5, with 8 bases identical to TRBD1. Germline trimming cut 9 bases from V and 7 bases from J; bases unmatched to any gene: 8. The CDR3 runs to 13 residues. Germline V gene sequence: CDR1 MNHNS, CDR2 SASEGT. The CDR3 bases are TGTGCCAGTGAGGACAGGGCCGGGCAGCCCCAGCATTTT. Protein: CASEDRAGQPQHF.

The rearrangement uses TRBV7-2 and TRBJ1-5; D gene ambiguous. Germline-derived CDR1 and CDR2 are SGHTA and FQGNSA. The CDR3 consists of 12 residues. Trimming shortened V by 1 base and J by 9 bases, and 7 bases separated the two germline ends. The CDR3 sequence: CASSLDGRPQHF. In DNA, the CDR3 is TGTGCCAGCAGCTTAGATGGCAGGCCCCAGCATTTT.

The chain employs TRBV7-2 and TRBJ1-1; weak D call: TRBD1 (6 bases). Germline values: CDR1 SGHTA, CDR2 FQGNSA. V was shortened by 6 bases and J by 5 bases, with 13 bases between the two germline ends. The CDR3 is made up of 13 amino acids. In DNA form, the CDR3 reads TGTGCCAGCAGTTTAACAGGGTTAACTGAAGCTTTCTTT. Amino acids: CASSLTGLTEAFF.

In nucleotides, the CDR3 is TGTGCCAGCAGCTTAGCGGGGGAGGGGTCACCCCTCCACTTT. Protein: CASSLAGEGSPLHF. This chain uses TRBV7-2 with TRBJ1-6; possible D gene TRBD1, 5 bases. Germline CDR1 and CDR2: SGHTA and FQGNSA. This CDR3 has 14 amino acids. Between the trimmed V and J ends, which lost 0 bases and 10 bases, there was a span of 10 bases.

This chain connects TRBV27 to TRBJ2-5; 11 nucleotides line up with TRBD1. V lost 7 bases, J lost 7 bases, and 8 bases stayed unmatched. Germline-derived CDR1 and CDR2 are MNHEY and SMNVEV (reference sequence). The CDR3 sequence is 14 residues long. CDR3: CASMGTGGMATQYF. Here the CDR3 DNA reads TGTGCCAGCATGGGGACAGGGGGTATGGCGACCCAGTACTTC.

The rearrangement links TRBV18 to TRBJ2-5; D not certain. From germline, CDR1 is KGHSH and CDR2 LQKENI. Trimming pared 2 bases from V and 2 bases from J, leaving 6 bases between. The CDR3 is 13 amino acids. DNA for the CDR3: TGTGCCAGCTCACCAGGCAGACAAGAGACCCAGTACTTC. Protein product: CASSPGRQETQYF.

This rearrangement joins TRBV6-5 to TRBJ1-1, with D possibly being TRBD1 (6 bases). V was trimmed by 2 bases and J by 5 bases, leaving 12 bases between them. The CDR3 covers 14 residues. Germline V CDR1 and CDR2: MNHEY, SVGAGI. Written as DNA, the CDR3 is TGTGCCAGCAGTTACGCTCACCAGGGGACTGAAGCTTTCTTT. This sequence encodes CASSYAHQGTEAFF.

The chain is built from TRBV7-2 and TRBJ1-2; D is perhaps TRBD1 (6 bases). This CDR3 region has 15 residues. Trimming cost V 1 base and J 6 bases, with 15 bases left between them. Germline CDR1 SGHTA, CDR2 FQGNSA. The CDR3 coding sequence is TGTGCCAGCAGCTTAGTGCTACAGGGATCTAATGGCTACACCTTC. Amino acid sequence: CASSLVLQGSNGYTF.

The chain combines TRBV7-2 with TRBJ2-7; 7 positions match TRBD1. Germline CDR1 SGHTA, CDR2 FQGNSA. This CDR3 has 15 amino acids. V shed 5 bases and J 2 bases; nucleotides not matched to a gene: 9. This CDR3 is CASSVSRDSAYEQYF. The DNA of the CDR3 is TGTGCCAGCAGCGTCAGCCGGGACAGCGCCTACGAGCAGTACTTC.

The chain links TRBV18 to TRBJ1-1, with 11 nucleotides matching TRBD1. The CDR3 spans 18 residues. V lost 3 bases, J lost 4 bases, and 13 bases stayed unmatched. CDR1 and CDR2 from the germline V gene are KGHSH and LQKENI. DNA of the CDR3: TGTGCCAGCTCACCGTTGAGGACAGGGGGCGCGGAGGGCACTGAAGCTTTCTTT. Translated, it gives CASSPLRTGGAEGTEAFF.

The chain couples TRBV19 to TRBJ1-5, with D hard to call. V was shortened by 7 bases and J by 0 bases, with 10 bases between the two germline ends. The germline V gene has CDR1 LNHDA and CDR2 SQIVND (reference sequence). The CDR3 sequence is 14 residues long. The CDR3 protein is CASTGGGSNQPQHF. The CDR3 DNA sequence: TGTGCCAGTACGGGAGGTGGTAGCAATCAGCCCCAGCATTTT.